The 25 T cell receptor beta chains reported below all come from one sample, sequenced in a study of blood T cell repertoires in COVID-19. The protocol was immunoSEQ multiplex PCR, while the TCRdb copy is restricted to in-frame clones and leaves out a portion. The profile shows some 150,000 clones, 85% of them singletons. The sample consisted of peripheral blood. The receptors were sampled from a human donor with acute or convalescent COVID-19. The donor label of this sample is uncertain.

The CDR3 is CASSLGGGTDIQYF. The CDR3 DNA reads TGTGCCAGCAGCTTAGGCGGGGGTACGGACATTCAGTACTTC. The J gene is TRBJ2-4, the V gene TRBV7-6; 7 bases match TRBD2. Germline V gene lookup returns CDR1 SGHVS and CDR2 FNYEAQ. The CDR3 extends over 14 amino acids. Germline trimming cut 1 base from V and 8 bases from J; bases unmatched to any gene: 5.

The chain combines TRBV11-2 with TRBJ1-1, with D possibly being TRBD1 (5 bases). The CDR3 runs 13 residues. Germline V gives CDR1 SGHAT, CDR2 FQNNGV. Trimming pared 8 bases from V and 1 base from J, leaving 11 bases between. CDR3 nucleotide sequence: TGTGCCAGCGGGCCTACAGGGAACACTGAAGCTTTCTTT. Amino acid sequence: CASGPTGNTEAFF.

The V gene is TRBV28, the J gene TRBJ2-7; 9 nucleotides align to TRBD1. Germline assignment: CDR1 MDHEN and CDR2 SYDVKM. Germline trimming cut 8 bases from V and 4 bases from J; bases unmatched to any gene: 0. The CDR3 totals 11 residues. The CDR3 sequence: CASGQGYEQYF. CDR3 DNA: TGTGCCAGCGGACAGGGGTACGAGCAGTACTTC.

The V gene is TRBV2, the J gene TRBJ1-2, with D unresolved. The germline gives CDR1 SNHLY, CDR2 FYNNEI. Trimming removed 3 bases at V and 4 bases at J, with 12 bases between. The CDR3 contains 14 residues. The CDR3 loop is CASSDGPSTYGYTF. The CDR3 nucleotides read TGTGCCAGCAGTGATGGGCCAAGTACCTATGGCTACACCTTC.

The chain is built from TRBV19 and TRBJ2-5, with 12 bases lining up with TRBD2. Trimming took 7 bases from V and 1 from J; bases not matched to a gene: 1. Germline lookup yields CDR1 LNHDA and CDR2 SQIVND (reference sequence). The CDR3 is 14 residues long. CDR3 sequence reads: CASKLAGGQETQYF. CDR3 DNA: TGTGCCAGTAAACTAGCGGGAGGCCAAGAGACCCAGTACTTC.

The chain has TRBV5-4 and TRBJ2-2; D is uncertain. CDR3 size: 13 residues. The V gene's germline CDR1 is SGHNT and CDR2 YYREEE (reference sequence). Trimming left V 4 bases short and J 5 bases short, with 9 bases between. Here the CDR3 reads CASSPSRTGELFF. CDR3 DNA sequence: TGTGCCAGCAGCCCGTCGCGTACCGGGGAGCTGTTTTTT.

The gene calls are TRBV2 and TRBJ1-1, with a possible D match to TRBD1 (5 bases). The V gene lost 2 bases and the J gene lost 7 bases, with 14 bases spanning the gap. CDR3 size: 14 residues. Germline CDR1 and CDR2: SNHLY and FYNNEI. The CDR3 region is CASSEMRGGGEAFF. CDR3 DNA sequence: TGTGCCAGCAGTGAAATGAGGGGAGGTGGTGAAGCTTTCTTT.

The rearrangement uses TRBV2 and TRBJ2-2, with 7 bases fitting TRBD2. The CDR3 spans 15 residues. Unmatched junction bases numbered 8, after V lost 4 bases and J lost 6 bases. In germline, CDR1 is SNHLY, CDR2 FYNNEI. CDR3 in DNA: TGTGCCAGCAGTGGACTAGCTATAGTCTCCGGGGAGCTGTTTTTT. It encodes CASSGLAIVSGELFF.

This clone was seen more than once but under ten times. The chain recombines TRBV5-8 with TRBJ2-2; the match to TRBD2 covers 9 bases. Trimming at V came to 4 bases and at J to 2 bases, leaving 12 bases not matched to a gene. This CDR3 region has 18 residues. CDR1 SGHTS and CDR2 YDEGEE come from the germline V gene. The CDR3 DNA sequence: TGTGCCAGCAGCCGTAGGGTCGGGCTAGCGGGAAACACCGGGGAGCTGTTTTTT. Translating gives CASSRRVGLAGNTGELFF.

The genes are TRBV28 and TRBJ1-5; 7 bases align to TRBD1. J gave up 6 bases and V 4 bases, and 12 bases lay outside the gene matches. Germline V gives CDR1 MDHEN, CDR2 SYDVKM. The CDR3 loop spans 16 amino acids. CDR3 coding DNA: TGTGCCAGCAGTTATATACAGGGGAATGTTCGTCAGCCCCAGCATTTT. Translation gives CASSYIQGNVRQPQHF. The full variable domain, rest sourced from reference TRBV28 and TRBJ1-5, is DVKVTQSSRYLVKRTGEKVFLECVQDMDHENMFWYRQDPGLGLRLIYFSYDVKMKEKGDIPEGYSVSREKKERFSLILESASTNQTSMYLCASSYIQGNVRQPQHFGDGTRLSIL.

V is TRBV15 and J is TRBJ2-4, with D unclear. The V end lost 0 bases, the J end lost 8 bases, and 8 bases lay between the germline ends. The CDR3 runs to 13 residues. Germline loops: CDR1 LNHNV, CDR2 YYDKDF (reference sequence). CDR3 loop: CATSRDPQDIQYF. CDR3 bases: TGTGCCACCAGCAGAGATCCCCAGGACATTCAGTACTTC.

The chain links TRBV7-9 to TRBJ1-6; the D is unclear. Germline loops: CDR1 SEHNR, CDR2 FQNEAQ (reference sequence). The CDR3 sequence is 14 residues long. Trimming removed 2 bases at V and 9 bases at J, with 11 bases between. The CDR3 DNA sequence: TGTGCCAGCAGCTTATCGGGGTCAATTTCACCCCTCCACTTT. It codes for CASSLSGSISPLHF.

This chain uses TRBV28 with TRBJ1-2; 7 nucleotides align to TRBD1. Trimming took 6 bases from V and 2 from J; bases not matched to a gene: 6. CDR3 length: 14 residues. Germline V gene lookup returns CDR1 MDHEN and CDR2 SYDVKM. The CDR3 here is CASSWGQSNYGYTF. The CDR3 nucleotides are TGTGCCAGCAGCTGGGGACAGAGCAACTATGGCTACACCTTC.

V is TRBV20-1 and J is TRBJ2-1; no definite D call. The CDR3 runs 13 residues. V was clipped by 3 bases and J by 10 bases, with 16 bases between them. Germline V gives CDR1 DFQATT, CDR2 SNEGSKA (reference sequence). The CDR3 bases are TGCAGTGCTAGTCGCGATATCCCTTGGGAGCAGTTCTTC. Protein: CSASRDIPWEQFF.

The V gene is TRBV19, the J gene TRBJ1-1; D ambiguous. CDR1 is LNHDA, CDR2 SQIVND, per germline (reference sequence). CDR3 length: 12 amino acids. V was shortened by 7 bases and J by 6 bases, with 12 bases between the two germline ends. CDR3 nucleotides: TGTGCCAGTACCAAAACTCACTCTGAAGCTTTCTTT. This sequence encodes CASTKTHSEAFF.

This clone has just a few counts. V usage is TRBV18 and J usage is TRBJ1-1, with no clear D. This CDR3 contains 16 residues. Germline V gene sequence: CDR1 KGHSH, CDR2 LQKENI. V was trimmed by 1 base and J by 0 bases, leaving 12 bases between them. The CDR3 nucleotides are TGTGCCAGCTCACCACTACAGACCCGGATGAACACTGAAGCTTTCTTT. The encoded protein is CASSPLQTRMNTEAFF. Looking up the rest from reference TRBV18 and TRBJ1-1 gives the full variable domain: NAGVMQNPRHLVRRRGQEARLRCSPMKGHSHVYWYRQLPEEGLKFMVYLQKENIIDESGMPKERFSAEFPKEGPSILRIQQVVRGDSAAYFCASSPLQTRMNTEAFFGQGTRLTVV.

The chain uses TRBV24-1 and TRBJ2-5; D possibly corresponds to TRBD1 (5 bases). The CDR3 has 18 amino acids. CDR1 and CDR2 from the germline V gene are KGHDR and SFDVKD. V lost 2 bases, J lost 3 bases, and 21 bases lay in between. CDR3 nucleotides: TGTGCCACCAGTGATTGGCCAGGGTTAGGCCAAGTGGAAGAGACCCAGTACTTC. Amino acid sequence: CATSDWPGLGQVEETQYF.

This chain uses TRBV6-5 with TRBJ2-7, with 10 positions matching TRBD2. With 6 bases clipped from V and 10 bases from J, the junction kept 15 bases outside the gene matches. This CDR3 comprises 15 residues. Germline V gives CDR1 MNHEY, CDR2 SVGAGI. CDR3 bases: TGTGCCAGCAGCCGCCGAGCGGGAGGGCCGGTCCAACAGTACGTC. It is translated as CASSRRAGGPVQQYV.

The chain links TRBV4-2 to TRBJ1-1; TRBD1 is a possible D gene (5 bases). There are 13 residues in the CDR3. The V gene's germline CDR1 is LGHNA and CDR2 YNFKEQ. V lost 3 bases and J lost 8, with 13 bases in between. The CDR3 loop reads CASSQAPRGEAFF. CDR3 coding DNA: TGTGCCAGCAGCCAGGCCCCAAGGGGAGAAGCTTTCTTT.

This chain joins TRBV5-1 and TRBJ2-3; 9 bases align to TRBD2. V dropped 4 bases and J dropped 0; count of bases not matched to a gene: 3. CDR1 and CDR2 from the germline V gene are SGHRS and YFSETQ. The CDR3 contains 15 residues. Here the CDR3 reads CASSRGGASTDTQYF. The DNA for the CDR3 is TGCGCCAGCAGCCGCGGGGGGGCTAGCACAGATACGCAGTATTTT.

The chain recombines TRBV27 with TRBJ2-1; 7 positions agree with TRBD2. This CDR3 has 15 amino acids. Germline lookup yields CDR1 MNHEY and CDR2 SMNVEV (reference sequence). J lost 2 bases, V lost 3 bases, and 4 bases had no gene match. The CDR3 here is CASSFRGVTYNEQFF. The CDR3 region has the DNA TGTGCCAGCAGTTTTCGGGGGGTGACCTACAATGAGCAGTTCTTC.

The J gene is TRBJ2-1, the V gene TRBV9; D not certain. In germline, CDR1 is SGDLS, CDR2 YYNGEE. Trimming left V 4 bases short and J 7 bases short, with 6 bases between. The CDR3 has 11 amino acids. This CDR3 is CASSTSNEQFF. The DNA for the CDR3 is TGTGCCAGCAGCACCAGTAATGAGCAGTTCTTC.

The chain recombines TRBV30 with TRBJ1-3; the D is unclear. The CDR3 sequence is 14 residues long. Trimming removed 2 bases at V and 0 bases at J, with 8 bases between. CDR1 GTSNPN and CDR2 SVGIG come from the germline V gene (reference sequence). The CDR3 is CAWSSTVSGNTIYF. CDR3 DNA sequence: TGTGCCTGGAGTAGTACGGTCTCTGGAAACACCATATATTTT.

This rearrangement joins TRBV6-1 to TRBJ1-5; 9 bases are shared with TRBD1. The length of the CDR3 is 17 residues. V lost 7 bases and J lost 6; bases outside the gene matches: 16. CDR1 MNHNS and CDR2 SASEGT come from the germline V gene. The CDR3 reads CASIDGGRQGGGQPQHF. CDR3 nucleotide sequence: TGTGCCAGCATTGACGGGGGTCGACAGGGGGGAGGTCAGCCCCAGCATTTT.

This clone was picked up a small number of times. The chain employs TRBV5-6 and TRBJ1-2; TRBD1 matches 9 bases. After removal of 4 bases from V and 8 bases from J, the junction contained 6 bases not matched to a gene. The CDR3 sequence is 13 residues long. Germline V CDR1 and CDR2: SGHDT, YYEEEE. The CDR3 loop is CASSRDRAGGYTF. The CDR3 region has the DNA TGTGCCAGCAGCAGGGACAGGGCCGGGGGCTACACCTTC.